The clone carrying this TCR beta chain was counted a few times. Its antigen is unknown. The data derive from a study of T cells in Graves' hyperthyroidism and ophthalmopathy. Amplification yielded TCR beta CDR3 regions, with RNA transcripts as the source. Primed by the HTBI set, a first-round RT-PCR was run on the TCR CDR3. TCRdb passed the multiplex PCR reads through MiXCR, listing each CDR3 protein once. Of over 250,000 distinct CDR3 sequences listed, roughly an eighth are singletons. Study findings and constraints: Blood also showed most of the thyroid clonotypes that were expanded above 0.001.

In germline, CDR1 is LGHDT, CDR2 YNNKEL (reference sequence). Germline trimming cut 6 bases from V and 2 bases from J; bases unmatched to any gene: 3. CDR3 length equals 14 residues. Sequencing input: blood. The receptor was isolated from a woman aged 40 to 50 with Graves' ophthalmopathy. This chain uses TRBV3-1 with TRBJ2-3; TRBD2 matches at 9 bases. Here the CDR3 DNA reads TGTGCCAGCAGAAGCGGGGGGCTCACAGATACGCAGTATTTT. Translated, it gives CASRSGGLTDTQYF.